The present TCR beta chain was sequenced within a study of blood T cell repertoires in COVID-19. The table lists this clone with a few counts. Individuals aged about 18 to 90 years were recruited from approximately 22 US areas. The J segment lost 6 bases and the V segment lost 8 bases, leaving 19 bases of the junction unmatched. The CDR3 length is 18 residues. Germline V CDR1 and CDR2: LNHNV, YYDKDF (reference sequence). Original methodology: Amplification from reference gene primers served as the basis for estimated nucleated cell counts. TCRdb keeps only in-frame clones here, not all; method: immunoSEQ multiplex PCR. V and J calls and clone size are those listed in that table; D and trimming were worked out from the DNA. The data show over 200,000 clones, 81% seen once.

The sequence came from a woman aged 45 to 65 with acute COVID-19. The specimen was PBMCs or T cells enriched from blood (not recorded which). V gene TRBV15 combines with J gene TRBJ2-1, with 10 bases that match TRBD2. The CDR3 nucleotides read TGTGCCACCGAGTCCTCGACAGGGTCAAGCGGGAGGGCCAATGAGCAGTTCTTC. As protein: CATESSTGSSGRANEQFF.